The TCR beta chain described here comes from a study of blood T cell repertoires in COVID-19. Germline assignment: CDR1 MNHNS and CDR2 SASEGT. CDR3 length: 17 residues. V lost 4 bases and J lost 2, with 21 bases in between. Authors' data handling: Reference gene primer amplification yielded estimated nucleated cell counts. The protocol was immunoSEQ multiplex PCR, while the TCRdb copy is restricted to in-frame clones and leaves out a portion. V, J and clone size are those of that table, while D and trimming were read from the DNA. The repertoire holds 200,000 to 300,000 clones, with more than 70% as singletons.

The sample taken for sequencing was peripheral blood. The sequence was collected from a woman in her fifties or sixties with acute or convalescent COVID-19. V and J are TRBV6-1 and TRBJ2-7; D may be TRBD1 (7 bases). Here the CDR3 reads CASSGDGGWQGAYEQYF. The CDR3 DNA follows: TGTGCCAGCAGTGGAGACGGGGGTTGGCAGGGGGCCTACGAGCAGTACTTC.